The 25 T cell receptor beta chains given below trace back to one sample, sequenced in a study of CD8+ T cells in alopecia areata. The sequencing template was cDNA reverse transcribed from extracted RNA. Profiled with immunoSEQ multiplex PCR; TCRdb holds only in-frame clones, not every one. The sample yields approximately 99,000 clones, about 50% seen once. Sequencing input: NKG2D-low CD8+ T cells sorted from blood. These receptors were taken from a human donor with alopecia areata.

This clone turned up a few times. V usage is TRBV7-9 and J usage is TRBJ2-6, with unresolved D. The germline CDR1 and CDR2 sequences are SEHNR and FQNEAQ (reference sequence). CDR3 size: 13 residues. The germline V and J ends were trimmed by 5 bases and 4 bases, with 6 bases remaining between them. CDR3 loop: CASSPPGANVLTF. CDR3 DNA sequence: TGTGCCAGCAGCCCCCCCGGGGCCAACGTCCTGACTTTC.

The chain links TRBV6-5 to TRBJ2-6, with D uncertain. V lost 8 bases, J lost 0 bases, and 11 bases lay in between. The CDR3 loop spans 15 amino acids. Germline CDR1 MNHEY, CDR2 SVGAGI. The CDR3 DNA follows: TGTGCCAGCTCTAGGGCGAGCTCTGGGGCCAACGTCCTGACTTTC. This translates into CASSRASSGANVLTF.

The V gene is TRBV7-9, the J gene TRBJ2-1; 8 bases align to TRBD2. CDR3 length: 13 residues. V was pared by 5 bases and J by 6 bases, with 3 bases of the junction left unmatched. Germline V gives CDR1 SEHNR, CDR2 FQNEAQ (reference sequence). The CDR3 DNA reads TGTGCCAGCAGCAGGGGGACTAGCAATGAGCAGTTCTTC. It encodes CASSRGTSNEQFF.

The chain recombines TRBV4-1 with TRBJ2-7; 8 bases map to TRBD2. Germline CDR1 MGHRA, CDR2 YSYEKL. The CDR3 has 15 amino acids. V trimming: 3 bases; J trimming: 0 bases; junction bases outside the gene matches: 4. DNA of the CDR3: TGCGCCAGCAGCCAGGGGGCGGGAGGCTCCTACGAGCAGTACTTC. The encoded protein is CASSQGAGGSYEQYF.

This chain connects TRBV9 to TRBJ2-5; no firm D call. The V gene's germline CDR1 is SGDLS and CDR2 YYNGEE. This CDR3 has 15 residues. Trimming took off 0 bases at V and 1 base at J, with 10 bases between the two ends. The CDR3, as DNA: TGTGCCAGCAGCGTAGACGCGTCGACCCAAGAGACCCAGTACTTC. Its translation is CASSVDASTQETQYF.

The chain uses TRBV28 and TRBJ2-7, with 7 bases aligning to TRBD2. Germline V CDR1 and CDR2: MDHEN, SYDVKM. The length of the CDR3 is 13 residues. V shed 3 bases, J shed 6 bases, and the junction held 5 bases outside the gene matches. Here the CDR3 DNA reads TGTGCCAGCAGTTTTGCGGGAGAGGCCGAGCAGTACTTC. It specifies CASSFAGEAEQYF.

This rearrangement joins TRBV5-6 to TRBJ2-7; D may be TRBD1 (5 bases). There are 14 residues in the CDR3. CDR1 is SGHDT, CDR2 YYEEEE, per germline. Trimming pared 0 bases from V and 0 bases from J, leaving 7 bases between. CDR3 in amino acids: CASSLGGISYEQYF. In DNA, the CDR3 is TGTGCCAGCAGCTTGGGGGGCATCTCCTACGAGCAGTACTTC.

In this sample, this clone turned up a few times. The chain employs TRBV7-9 and TRBJ2-2, with 7 positions matching TRBD1. This CDR3 spans 16 amino acids. The V gene end was trimmed by 5 bases and the J gene end by 3 bases; junction bases not matched to a gene: 9. Per the germline V gene, CDR1 is SEHNR and CDR2 is FQNEAQ (reference sequence). Here the CDR3 reads CASSGGQEGDTGELFF. In nucleotides, the CDR3 is TGTGCCAGCAGCGGAGGACAGGAAGGGGACACCGGGGAGCTGTTTTTT.

This clone was seen a handful of times. The chain couples TRBV5-1 to TRBJ2-1, with TRBD2 matching 11 bases. Germline CDR1 is SGHRS and CDR2 is YFSETQ. CDR3 length equals 16 residues. J gave up 6 bases and V 4 bases, and 9 bases lay outside the gene matches. CDR3: CASSPVLAGALNEQFF. The CDR3 DNA follows: TGCGCCAGCAGCCCCGTACTAGCGGGAGCCCTCAATGAGCAGTTCTTC.

This clone was seen only a few times. In nucleotides, the CDR3 is TGTGCCAGCAGCTTGGCCCAAGGACTAGCGAGATACCAAGAGACCCAGTACTTC. Amino acid sequence: CASSLAQGLARYQETQYF. V gene TRBV7-2 combines with J gene TRBJ2-5; 9 positions agree with TRBD2. Germline CDR1 is SGHTA and CDR2 is FQGNSA. V was clipped by 3 bases and J by 0 bases; unmatched bases: 11. This CDR3 region has 18 residues.

The chain carries TRBV5-6 and TRBJ2-3; 7 bases are a match to TRBD1. Germline V CDR1 and CDR2: SGHDT, YYEEEE. CDR3 size: 12 residues. The V and J ends lost 4 bases and 7 bases, in that order; junction bases with no gene match: 3. CDR3 in DNA: TGTGCCAGCAGCCCGGGACAGAATACGCAGTATTTT. It translates to CASSPGQNTQYF.

This chain connects TRBV19 to TRBJ2-1; tentatively, D is TRBD1 (5 bases). The CDR3 extends over 14 amino acids. V lost 9 bases and J 8 bases, leaving 20 bases between the germline ends. From germline, CDR1 is LNHDA and CDR2 SQIVND (reference sequence). The CDR3 loop is CASTDSPPHDEQFF. CDR3 coding DNA: TGTGCCAGCACCGACAGCCCCCCTCACGATGAGCAGTTCTTC.

The V and J genes are TRBV30 and TRBJ2-7; TRBD1 aligns across 7 bases. The CDR3 is 15 residues long. V trimming: 3 bases; J trimming: 1 base; junction bases outside the gene matches: 9. Per germline, CDR1 GTSNPN and CDR2 SVGIG (reference sequence). The chain's CDR3 is CAWRGRDRESYEQYF. CDR3 coding DNA: TGTGCCTGGAGGGGCCGGGACAGAGAATCCTACGAGCAGTACTTC.

The chain has TRBV28 and TRBJ2-2, with D possibly matching TRBD2 (5 bases). The ends were cut back, 6 bases at V and 7 bases at J, with 15 bases in the middle. This CDR3 comprises 14 residues. Germline CDR1 and CDR2: MDHEN and SYDVKM. The CDR3 region has the DNA TGTGCCAGCAGGATCGAACTAGAAATCGGGGAGCTGTTTTTT. Its translation: CASRIELEIGELFF.

This clone was picked up a small number of times. The CDR3 coding sequence is TGTGCCAGCAGCTGGACAGGTCTTGAGCAGTTCTTC. Translating it yields CASSWTGLEQFF. The chain carries TRBV7-8 and TRBJ2-1; 7 bases line up with TRBD1. V trimming: 4 bases; J trimming: 9 bases; junction bases outside the gene matches: 3. CDR3 length: 12 residues. Germline CDR1 reads SGHVS; CDR2 reads FQNEAQ. The whole variable domain, filled in from reference TRBV7-8 and TRBJ2-1, reads GAGVSQSPRYKVAKRGQDVALRCDPISGHVSLFWYQQALGQGPEFLTYFQNEAQLDKSGLPSDRFFAERPEGSVSTLKIQRTQQEDSAVYLCASSWTGLEQFFGPGTRLTVL.

The genes are TRBV2 and TRBJ2-2; D gene unclear. CDR3 length: 12 amino acids. Germline V CDR1 and CDR2: SNHLY, FYNNEI. The germline V and J ends were trimmed by 8 bases and 8 bases, with 12 bases remaining between them. Here the CDR3 DNA reads TGTGCCAGCGTTGGGCCGCTAGGGGAGCTGTTTTTT. Its translation is CASVGPLGELFF.

The V gene is TRBV7-6, the J gene TRBJ2-7; TRBD1 aligns across 7 bases. Trimming at V came to 9 bases and at J to 2 bases, leaving 10 bases not matched to a gene. The germline V gene encodes CDR1 SGHVS and CDR2 FNYEAQ. The CDR3 loop spans 14 amino acids. In DNA, the CDR3 is TGTGCCAGTTCGGGGACAGAGTTTCCCTACGAGCAGTACTTC. Translating gives CASSGTEFPYEQYF.

The chain combines TRBV13 with TRBJ2-5; 8 nucleotides agree with TRBD1. The CDR3 consists of 14 residues. The germline V gene has CDR1 PRHDT and CDR2 FYEKMQ (reference sequence). Germline trimming cut 5 bases from V and 2 bases from J; bases unmatched to any gene: 4. The CDR3 reads CASSAGDRQETQYF. In DNA form, the CDR3 reads TGTGCCAGCAGCGCCGGGGACAGGCAAGAGACCCAGTACTTC.

The chain carries TRBV5-6 and TRBJ2-2; the D call may be TRBD1 or TRBD2 (7 bases each). CDR1 is SGHDT, CDR2 YYEEEE, per germline. Trimming cost V 1 base and J 5 bases, with 21 bases left between them. The CDR3 length is 18 residues. The CDR3 here is CASSLLYGEGAETGELFF. Here the CDR3 DNA reads TGTGCCAGCAGCTTGCTTTATGGGGAGGGGGCTGAGACCGGGGAGCTGTTTTTT.

The chain carries TRBV10-2 and TRBJ2-1, with D perhaps TRBD2 (6 bases). Germline V gives CDR1 WSHSY, CDR2 SAAADI. The CDR3 is 10 amino acids. Trimming took 6 bases from V and 14 from J, leaving 11 bases between them. CDR3 loop: CASREGRKFF. CDR3 DNA: TGCGCCAGCAGGGAGGGGAGAAAGTTCTTC.

The chain couples TRBV5-1 to TRBJ2-1, with a possible D match to TRBD2 (6 bases). The CDR3 totals 15 residues. Germline-derived CDR1 and CDR2 are SGHRS and YFSETQ. The germline V and J ends were trimmed by 3 bases and 2 bases, with 12 bases remaining between them. Written as DNA, the CDR3 is TGCGCCAGCAGCTATACGGGAGACCCCTACAATGAGCAGTTCTTC. Translated, it gives CASSYTGDPYNEQFF. The whole variable domain, filled in from reference TRBV5-1 and TRBJ2-1, reads KAGVTQTPRYLIKTRGQQVTLSCSPISGHRSVSWYQQTPGQGLQFLFEYFSETQRNKGNFPGRFSGRQFSNSRSEMNVSTLELGDSALYLCASSYTGDPYNEQFFGPGTRLTVL.

This clone was observed a handful of times. V is TRBV7-9 and J is TRBJ2-4; possibly TRBD2 for D (5 bases). The V and J ends lost 5 bases and 0 bases respectively, with 14 bases between them. There are 16 residues in the CDR3. In germline, CDR1 is SEHNR, CDR2 FQNEAQ (reference sequence). CDR3 loop: CASSPRTGIAKNIQYF. The CDR3 DNA follows: TGTGCCAGCAGCCCTCGAACGGGAATAGCCAAAAACATTCAGTACTTC.

This clone was counted once. The rearrangement uses TRBV13 and TRBJ1-2, with TRBD1 as a possible D gene (5 bases). The length of the CDR3 is 12 residues. CDR1 is PRHDT, CDR2 FYEKMQ, per germline (reference sequence). Trimming took off 5 bases at V and 9 bases at J, with 13 bases between the two ends. The CDR3 DNA is TGTGCCAGCAGCACACAGGCTCTCAGCTACACCTTC. It translates to CASSTQALSYTF.

The V call is TRBV2, the J call TRBJ2-3, with D possibly matching TRBD2 (6 bases). Trimming shortened V by 8 bases and J by 5 bases, and 14 bases separated the two germline ends. The CDR3 spans 13 residues. Germline loops: CDR1 SNHLY, CDR2 FYNNEI. CDR3 in amino acids: CASGGSGVDTQYF. The CDR3 nucleotides read TGTGCCAGCGGCGGATCGGGGGTAGATACGCAGTATTTT.

The chain joins TRBV6-5 to TRBJ2-7; TRBD1 matches at 9 bases. Trimming took 10 bases from V and 5 from J; bases not matched to a gene: 12. The CDR3 runs 14 residues. The germline V gene has CDR1 MNHEY and CDR2 SVGAGI. The CDR3 spells CATERTGAGHEQYF. DNA of the CDR3: TGTGCCACCGAAAGGACAGGGGCCGGCCACGAGCAGTACTTC.